What follows are 2 T cell receptor beta chains derived from one specimen sequenced in a study of beta chain features in type 1 diabetes. Reverse transcription of all isolated RNA meant that expressed TCRB transcripts were sequenced. Clones were read by immunoSEQ multiplex PCR, and TCRdb kept only the in-frame ones, dropping some. Of approximately 600,000 clones in the sample, around 12% were seen once. The study's findings and limits: For Type 1 diabetes patients, all four CD4+ subsets carried TCRB CDR3s that were moderately but significantly shorter.

These receptors have no known antigen. Sequencing was carried out using naive CD4+ T cells from blood. These receptors came from a young man with type 1 diabetes.

The table lists this clone with many counts. The rearrangement joins TRBV14 to TRBJ1-3; D unresolved. Germline CDR1 SGHDN, CDR2 FVKESK. This CDR3 has 13 residues. The V end lost 0 bases, the J end lost 11 bases, and 11 bases lay between the germline ends. CDR3 sequence reads: CASSQDLDQAIYF. In DNA, the CDR3 is TGTGCCAGCAGCCAAGATCTGGACCAGGCCATATATTTT. Complete variable domain (other parts from reference TRBV14 and TRBJ1-3): EAGVTQFPSHSVIEKGQTVTLRCDPISGHDNLYWYRRVMGKEIKFLLHFVKESKQDESGMPNNRFLAERTGGTYSTLKVQPAELEDSGVYFCASSQDLDQAIYFGEGSWLTVV.

The rearrangement joins TRBV6-5 to TRBJ2-7, with 8 bases identical to TRBD1. V dropped 6 bases and J dropped 3; count of bases not matched to a gene: 4. The V gene's germline CDR1 is MNHEY and CDR2 SVGAGI. This CDR3 contains 13 residues. CDR3 amino acids: CASRRDRYYEQYF. The CDR3 DNA follows: TGTGCCAGCAGGAGGGACAGGTACTACGAGCAGTACTTC.